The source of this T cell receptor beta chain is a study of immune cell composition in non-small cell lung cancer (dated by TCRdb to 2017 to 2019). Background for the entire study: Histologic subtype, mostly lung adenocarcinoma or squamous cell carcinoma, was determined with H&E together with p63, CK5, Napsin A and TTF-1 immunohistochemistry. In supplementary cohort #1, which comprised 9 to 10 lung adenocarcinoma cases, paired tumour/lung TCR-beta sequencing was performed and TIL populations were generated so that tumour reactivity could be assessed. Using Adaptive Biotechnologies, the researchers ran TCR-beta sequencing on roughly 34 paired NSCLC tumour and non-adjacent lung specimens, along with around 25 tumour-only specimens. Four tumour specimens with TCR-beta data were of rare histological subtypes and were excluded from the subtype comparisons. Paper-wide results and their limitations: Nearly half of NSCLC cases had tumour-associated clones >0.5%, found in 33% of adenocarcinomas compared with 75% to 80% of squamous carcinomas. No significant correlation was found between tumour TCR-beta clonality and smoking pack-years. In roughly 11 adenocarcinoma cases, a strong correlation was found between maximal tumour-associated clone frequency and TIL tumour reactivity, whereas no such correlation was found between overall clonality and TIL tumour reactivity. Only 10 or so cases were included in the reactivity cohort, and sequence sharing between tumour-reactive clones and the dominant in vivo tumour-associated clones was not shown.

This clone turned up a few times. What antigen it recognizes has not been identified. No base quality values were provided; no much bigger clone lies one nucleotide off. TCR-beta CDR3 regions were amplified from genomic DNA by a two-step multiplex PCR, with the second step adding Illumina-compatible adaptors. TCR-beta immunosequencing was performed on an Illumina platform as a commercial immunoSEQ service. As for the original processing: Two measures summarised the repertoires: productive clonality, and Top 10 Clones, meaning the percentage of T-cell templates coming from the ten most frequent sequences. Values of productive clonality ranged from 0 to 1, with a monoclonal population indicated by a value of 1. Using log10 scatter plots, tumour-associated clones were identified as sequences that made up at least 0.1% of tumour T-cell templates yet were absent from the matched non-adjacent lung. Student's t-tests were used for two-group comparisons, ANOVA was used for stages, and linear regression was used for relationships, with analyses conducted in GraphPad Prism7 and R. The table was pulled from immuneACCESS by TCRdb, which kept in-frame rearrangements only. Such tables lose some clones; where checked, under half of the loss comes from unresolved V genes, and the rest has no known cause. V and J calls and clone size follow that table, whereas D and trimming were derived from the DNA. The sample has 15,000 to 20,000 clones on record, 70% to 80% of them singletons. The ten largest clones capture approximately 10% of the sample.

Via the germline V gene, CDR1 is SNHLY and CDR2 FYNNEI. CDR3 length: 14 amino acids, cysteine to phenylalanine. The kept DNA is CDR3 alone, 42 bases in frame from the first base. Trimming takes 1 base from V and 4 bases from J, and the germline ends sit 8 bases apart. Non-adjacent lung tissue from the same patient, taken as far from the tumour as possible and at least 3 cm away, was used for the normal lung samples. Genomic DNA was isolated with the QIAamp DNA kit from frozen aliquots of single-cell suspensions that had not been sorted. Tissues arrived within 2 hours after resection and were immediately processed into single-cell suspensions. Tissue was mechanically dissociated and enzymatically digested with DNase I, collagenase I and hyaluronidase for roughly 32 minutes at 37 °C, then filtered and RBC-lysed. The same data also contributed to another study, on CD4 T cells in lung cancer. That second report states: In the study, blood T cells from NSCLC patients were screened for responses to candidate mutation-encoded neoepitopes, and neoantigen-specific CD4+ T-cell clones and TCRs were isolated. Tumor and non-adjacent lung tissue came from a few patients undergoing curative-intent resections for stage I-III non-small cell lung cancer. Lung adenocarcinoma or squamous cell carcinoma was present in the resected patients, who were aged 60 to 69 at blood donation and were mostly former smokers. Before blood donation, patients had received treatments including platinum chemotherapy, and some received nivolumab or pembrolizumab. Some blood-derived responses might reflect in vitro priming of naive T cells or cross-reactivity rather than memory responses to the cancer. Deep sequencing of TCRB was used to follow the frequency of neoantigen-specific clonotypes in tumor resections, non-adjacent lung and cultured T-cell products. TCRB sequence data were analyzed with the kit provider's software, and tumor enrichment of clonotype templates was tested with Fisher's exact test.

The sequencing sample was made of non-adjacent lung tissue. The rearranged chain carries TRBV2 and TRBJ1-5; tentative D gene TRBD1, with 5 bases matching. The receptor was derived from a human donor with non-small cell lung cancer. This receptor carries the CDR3 CASSEGQRNQPQHF. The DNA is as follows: TGTGCCAGCAGTGAAGGACAGAGAAATCAGCCCCAGCATTTT.